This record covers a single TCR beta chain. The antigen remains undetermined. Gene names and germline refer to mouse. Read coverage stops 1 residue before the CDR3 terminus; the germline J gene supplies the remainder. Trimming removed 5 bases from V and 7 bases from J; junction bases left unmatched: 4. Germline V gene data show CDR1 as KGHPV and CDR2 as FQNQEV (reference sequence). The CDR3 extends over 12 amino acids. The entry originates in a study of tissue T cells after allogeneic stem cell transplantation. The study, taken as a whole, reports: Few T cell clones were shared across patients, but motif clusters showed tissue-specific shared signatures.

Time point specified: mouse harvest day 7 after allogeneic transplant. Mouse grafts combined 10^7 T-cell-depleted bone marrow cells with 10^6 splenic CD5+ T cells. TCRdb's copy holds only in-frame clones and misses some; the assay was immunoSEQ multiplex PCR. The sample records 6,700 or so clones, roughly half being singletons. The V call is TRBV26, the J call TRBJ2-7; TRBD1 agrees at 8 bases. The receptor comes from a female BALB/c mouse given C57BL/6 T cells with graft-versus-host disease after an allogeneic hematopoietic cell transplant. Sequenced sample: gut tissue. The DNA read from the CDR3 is TGTGCCAGCAGTTCAGGGGGCGGGGAACAGTAC. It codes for CASSSGGGEQY. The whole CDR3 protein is CASSSGGGEQYF.